This T cell receptor beta chain was obtained from a study of cytomegalovirus exposure and HLA in healthy donors. Study outcomes and limitations: With high specificity and sensitivity, the classifier reportedly diagnosed cytomegalovirus status. Most sequenced TCRs were rare (though some public TCRs occurred in many donors).

The PCR employed 60 Vbeta primers together with 13 Jbeta primers. Sequencing used immunoSEQ multiplex PCR; TCRdb keeps in-frame clones, though not all of them. The data hold some 100,000 clones, with about 70% observed a single time. Each donor's status was that of a healthy bone marrow donor. The CDR3 runs to 13 residues. The V and J ends lost 5 bases and 4 bases, in that order; junction bases with no gene match: 5. The germline V gene has CDR1 GTSNPN and CDR2 SVGIG (reference sequence). Of note for this clone: Antigen specificity is unknown.

The chain links TRBV30 to TRBJ1-5; TRBD1 matches at 7 bases. This TCR was sampled from a woman aged 40 to 55 in good health and CMV-seropositive. Sequenced input: PBMCs. In nucleotides, the CDR3 is TGTGCCTGGGGGGGGACAGAAAATCAGCCCCAGCATTTT. Translated: CAWGGTENQPQHF.